This is a list of T cell receptor beta chains from one sample in a study of identical twins. TCRdb used MiXCR to reprocess the 5' RACE reads, holding one entry per CDR3 protein. Among around 480,000 distinct CDR3 sequences listed, 14% were seen once. These records were also assigned to another study, of yellow fever vaccine responses in identical twins.

Specimen: CD4+ T cells sorted from blood. The receptors originated from a woman aged 18-35 years in good health. Each CDR3 is given with its conserved first and last residue. The order of the fields is J gene, clone size, D gene, V gene, CDR3 DNA, CDR3 protein. The D gene is left open where the match is weak. Clone size is not always given. Where it is, it says once, few, many or a class for expanded clones.

TRBJ1-1	many	NA	TRBV10-3	TGTGCCATCAGTGGGACAAGCTTAGGTGAAGCTTTCTTT	CAISGTSLGEAFF
TRBJ2-5	many	NA	TRBV7-9	TGTGCCAGCGGGCAGACTCAAGAGACCCAGTACTTC	CASGQTQETQYF
TRBJ2-3	few	NA	TRBV6-2/TRBV6-3	TGTGCCAGCAGAAAACAGGGACTTGATACGCAGTATTTT	CASRKQGLDTQYF
TRBJ2-3	NA	NA	TRBV10-3	TGTGCCATCAGTGAGTTACTAGCAGCCCCAGATACGCAGTATTTT	CAISELLAAPDTQYF
TRBJ2-7	few	NA	TRBV7-9	TGTGCCAGCAGCTTTGATTACTACGAGCAGTACTTC	CASSFDYYEQYF
TRBJ2-5	few	TRBD2	TRBV15	TGTGCCACCAGAACTAGCGGAGGGTACCAAGAGACCCAGTACTTC	CATRTSGGYQETQYF
TRBJ2-3	many	NA	TRBV18	TGTGCCAGCTCACCGGGCCTCACAGATACGCAGTATTTT	CASSPGLTDTQYF
TRBJ2-7	NA	NA	TRBV18	TGTGCCAGCGCCCCAGGCAGGGGGGATAACGAGCAGTACTTC	CASAPGRGDNEQYF
TRBJ2-7	NA	NA	TRBV6-2/TRBV6-3	TGTGCCAGCAGCATCGGTGGCGCCTGGGTCGAGCAGTACTTC	CASSIGGAWVEQYF
TRBJ2-1	NA	TRBD1	TRBV5-4	TGTGCCAGCAGCCTTGGGACAGGTCAGAGGACCTACAATGAGCAGTTCTTC	CASSLGTGQRTYNEQFF
TRBJ2-5	NA	NA	TRBV20-1	TGCAGTGCCGTTGGAGGGGGGATCCAAGAGACCCAGTACTTC	CSAVGGGIQETQYF
TRBJ1-1	few	NA	TRBV25-1	TGTGCCACCACCAGGAACACTGAAGCTTTCTTT	CATTRNTEAFF
TRBJ2-1	few	NA	TRBV5-1	TGCGCCAGCAGCTTGTTATTGGGTGAGCAGTTCTTC	CASSLLLGEQFF
TRBJ2-3	few	NA	TRBV6-5	TGTGCCAGCAGTTACAAGGGGCCCAGCACAGATACGCAGTATTTT	CASSYKGPSTDTQYF
TRBJ1-1	few	TRBD1	TRBV6-5	TGTGCCAGCAGTTCCCCGGACAGGGGGCTCAACACTGAAGCTTTCTTT	CASSSPDRGLNTEAFF
TRBJ2-2	many	TRBD2	TRBV12-3/TRBV12-4	TGTGCCAGCAGCCGGAGACTAGCGGGAGGTCCCGGGGAGCTGTTTTTT	CASSRRLAGGPGELFF
TRBJ2-1	NA	NA	TRBV28	TGTGCCAGCAGTTTATCCCCTCGGCCCTACTACAATGAGCAGTTCTTC	CASSLSPRPYYNEQFF
TRBJ2-7	NA	TRBD2	TRBV12-3/TRBV12-4	TGTGCCAGCAGTCCAAGGACTAGCGGGATGGCCTACGAGCAGAACTTC	CASSPRTSGMAYEQNF
TRBJ2-3	NA	TRBD1	TRBV3-1	TGTGCCAGCAGGCGGACAGGGGAAACAGATACGCAGTATTTT	CASRRTGETDTQYF
TRBJ2-1	NA	TRBD1	TRBV10-3	TGTGCCATCAAGGGGGCTGACAATGAGCAGTTCTTC	CAIKGADNEQFF
TRBJ2-3	few	NA	TRBV20-1	TGCAGTGCTATGACGGGGGGCACAGATACGCAGTATTTT	CSAMTGGTDTQYF
TRBJ2-1	NA	NA	TRBV9	TGTGCCAGCAGCGTTACTACAGGGACTGAGCAGTTCTTC	CASSVTTGTEQFF
TRBJ2-1	few	NA	TRBV29-1	TGCAGCGTTCAAATGCCCGGACAGGAGCAGTTCTTC	CSVQMPGQEQFF
TRBJ2-7	NA	NA	TRBV20-1	TGCAGTGCTAGCAACGAGCAGTACTTC	CSASNEQYF
TRBJ1-4	NA	NA	TRBV5-1	TGCGCCAGCAGCTTCAACGCGGATAATGAAAAACTGTTTTTT	CASSFNADNEKLFF
TRBJ2-7	NA	NA	TRBV12-3/TRBV12-4	TGTGCCAGCAGTTTACGGCAGAATGACTACGAGCAGTACTTC	CASSLRQNDYEQYF
TRBJ2-3	few	TRBD1	TRBV20-1	TGCAGTGCCTCCGGGACAGCTAGCACAGATACGCAGTATTTT	CSASGTASTDTQYF
TRBJ2-3	NA	NA	TRBV5-1	TGCGCCAGCAGCTTAAGGGGGACTCGCACAGATACGCAGTATTTT	CASSLRGTRTDTQYF
TRBJ2-3	NA	TRBD2	TRBV20-1	TGCAGTGCTAGAGGCCTAGCGGGGGGGCCAAATACGCAGTATTTT	CSARGLAGGPNTQYF
TRBJ2-3	few	NA	TRBV10-2	TGCGCCAGCAAAGTTCTGAGTGCCACAGATACGCAGTATTTT	CASKVLSATDTQYF
TRBJ2-7	once	TRBD2	TRBV20-1	TGCAGTGCTAGAGAGACTCACCGAGCGGGAGGGCGGGGCGAGCAGTACTTC	CSARETHRAGGRGEQYF
TRBJ2-2	NA	NA	TRBV21-1	NA	CASSRYRRLRTPGSCFF
TRBJ2-1	NA	NA	TRBV28	TGTGCCAGCAGTCCCGGGAGTTTCAATGAGCAGTTCTTC	CASSPGSFNEQFF
TRBJ1-2	few	NA	TRBV3-1	TGTGCCAGCCGCCGTGGGGAGAGCTCTGGCTACACCTTC	CASRRGESSGYTF
TRBJ2-1	few	NA	TRBV4-1	TGCGCCAGCAGCCAAGTCGGACGCCCCTGGGAATCCAATGAGCAGTTCTTC	CASSQVGRPWESNEQFF
TRBJ2-5	many	NA	TRBV12-3/TRBV12-4	TGTGCCAGCAGTTTGATAGCGCGAGAGACCCAGTACTTC	CASSLIARETQYF
TRBJ2-7	NA	TRBD1	TRBV20-1	TGCAGGTCCTCGAACACAGGGGGCTACGAGCAGTACTTC	CRSSNTGGYEQYF
TRBJ2-4	NA	TRBD2	TRBV2	TGTGCCACCCGGGGGGAACCCAAAAACATTCAGTACTTC	CATRGEPKNIQYF
TRBJ1-1	few	TRBD1	TRBV5-1	TGCGCCAGCAGCTCGGGACAGGTCCCAGTCACTGAAGCTTTCTTT	CASSSGQVPVTEAFF
TRBJ2-7	few	NA	TRBV5-6	TGTGCCAGCAGCCTATCGGACGGGGAAGAGCAGTACTTC	CASSLSDGEEQYF
TRBJ2-3	few	NA	TRBV19	TGTGCCAGTAGTATCGGCGGGCTAAGCACAGATACGCAGTATTTT	CASSIGGLSTDTQYF
TRBJ2-1	NA	NA	TRBV28	TGTGCCGGATTAGGAAAGGACTCGAGCTCCTACAATGAGCAGTTCTTC	CAGLGKDSSSYNEQFF
TRBJ2-1	few	NA	TRBV4-1	TGCGCCAGCAGCCAAGAAGTCTTAGGGCCGTACAATGAGCAGTTCTTC	CASSQEVLGPYNEQFF
TRBJ1-1	few	NA	TRBV10-3	TGTGCCATCACCGCAGGGGTTGGCGGCACTGAAGCTTTCTTT	CAITAGVGGTEAFF
TRBJ2-1	few	NA	TRBV20-1	TGCAGTGCTACTTCCGGGAGCTACAATGAGCAGTTCTTC	CSATSGSYNEQFF
TRBJ2-7	NA	NA	TRBV20-1	TGCAGTGCTAGACAAACGAAGGGCTACGAGCAGTACTTC	CSARQTKGYEQYF
TRBJ2-1	few	NA	TRBV20-1	TGCAGTGCTAGAGTTTCGACTAGGGTAGGGGAGCAGTTCTTC	CSARVSTRVGEQFF
TRBJ2-1	NA	NA	TRBV3-1	TGTGCCAGCAGCCAAGACCCTCCAGGGTTGGAGTTCTTC	CASSQDPPGLEFF